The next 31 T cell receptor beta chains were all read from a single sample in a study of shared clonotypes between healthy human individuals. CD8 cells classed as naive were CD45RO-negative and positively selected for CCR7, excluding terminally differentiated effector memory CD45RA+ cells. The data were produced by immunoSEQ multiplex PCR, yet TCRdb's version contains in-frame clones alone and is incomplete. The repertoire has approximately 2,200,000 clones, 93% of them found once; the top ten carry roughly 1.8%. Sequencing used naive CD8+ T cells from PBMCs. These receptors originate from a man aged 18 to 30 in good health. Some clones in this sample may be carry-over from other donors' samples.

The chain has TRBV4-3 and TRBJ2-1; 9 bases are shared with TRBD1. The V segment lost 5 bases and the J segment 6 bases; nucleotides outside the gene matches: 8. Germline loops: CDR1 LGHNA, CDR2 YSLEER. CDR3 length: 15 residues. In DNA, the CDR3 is TGCGCCAGCAGCTCCGGGACAGGGAAGTTCAATGAGCAGTTCTTC. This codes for CASSSGTGKFNEQFF.

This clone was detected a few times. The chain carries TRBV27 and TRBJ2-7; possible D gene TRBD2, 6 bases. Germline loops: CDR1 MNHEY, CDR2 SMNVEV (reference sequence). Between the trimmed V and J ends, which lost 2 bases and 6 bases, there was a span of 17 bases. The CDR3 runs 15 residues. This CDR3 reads CASSLVGGGGGEQYF. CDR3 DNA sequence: TGTGCCAGCAGTTTAGTGGGAGGAGGTGGTGGCGAGCAGTACTTC.

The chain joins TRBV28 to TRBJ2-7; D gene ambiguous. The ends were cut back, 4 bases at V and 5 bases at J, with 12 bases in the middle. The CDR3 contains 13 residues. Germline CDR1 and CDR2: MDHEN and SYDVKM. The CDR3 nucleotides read TGTGCCAGCAGTTATGGGGAATTCGACGAGCAGTACTTC. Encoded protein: CASSYGEFDEQYF.

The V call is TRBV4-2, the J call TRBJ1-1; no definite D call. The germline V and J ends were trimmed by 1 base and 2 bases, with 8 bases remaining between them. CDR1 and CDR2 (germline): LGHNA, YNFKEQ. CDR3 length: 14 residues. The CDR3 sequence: CASSQGDPNTEAFF. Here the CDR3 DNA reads TGTGCCAGCAGCCAAGGTGACCCAAACACTGAAGCTTTCTTT.

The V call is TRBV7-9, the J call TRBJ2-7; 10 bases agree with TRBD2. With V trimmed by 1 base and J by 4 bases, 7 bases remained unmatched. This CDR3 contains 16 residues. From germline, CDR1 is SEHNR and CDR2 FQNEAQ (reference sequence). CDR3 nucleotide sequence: TGTGCCAGCAGCTTAGGCCTAGCGGGAGTAACGTACGAGCAGTACTTC. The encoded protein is CASSLGLAGVTYEQYF.

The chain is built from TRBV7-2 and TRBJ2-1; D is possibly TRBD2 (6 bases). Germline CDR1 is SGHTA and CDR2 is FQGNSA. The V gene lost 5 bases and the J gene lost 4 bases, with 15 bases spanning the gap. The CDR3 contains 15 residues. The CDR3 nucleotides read TGTGCCAGCAGCCCGGTTAGCGGAGATTACAATGAGCAGTTCTTC. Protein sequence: CASSPVSGDYNEQFF.

CDR3 region: CASSIDIQGNTEAFF. CDR3 coding DNA: TGTGCCAGTAGTATAGATATACAGGGGAACACTGAAGCTTTCTTT. This chain joins TRBV19 and TRBJ1-1, with D perhaps matching TRBD1 (6 bases). Trimming removed 0 bases at V and 1 base at J, with 9 bases between. The CDR3 has 15 residues. Germline V CDR1 and CDR2: LNHDA, SQIVND (reference sequence).

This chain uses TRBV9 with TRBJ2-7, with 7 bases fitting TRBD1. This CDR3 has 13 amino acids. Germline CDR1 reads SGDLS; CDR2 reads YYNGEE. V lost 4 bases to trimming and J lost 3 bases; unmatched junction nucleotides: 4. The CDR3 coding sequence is TGTGCCAGCAGCCAGACAGGGAGCTACGAGCAGTACTTC. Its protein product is CASSQTGSYEQYF.

The CDR3: CAWSVGASPADTQYF. The CDR3 DNA sequence: TGTGCCTGGAGTGTAGGTGCTAGCCCGGCAGATACGCAGTATTTT. The chain couples TRBV30 to TRBJ2-3; D might be TRBD2 (5 bases). The length of the CDR3 is 15 residues. The germline CDR1 and CDR2 sequences are GTSNPN and SVGIG (reference sequence). With 0 bases removed from V and 4 bases from J, the gap between germline ends came to 14 bases.

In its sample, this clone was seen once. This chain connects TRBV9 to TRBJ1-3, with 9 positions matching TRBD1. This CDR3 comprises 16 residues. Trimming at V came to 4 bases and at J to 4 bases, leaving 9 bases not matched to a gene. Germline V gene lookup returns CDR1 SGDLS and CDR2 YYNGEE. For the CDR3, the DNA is TGTGCCAGCAGCCCAGCACAGGGGGCTTACGGAAACACCATATATTTT. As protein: CASSPAQGAYGNTIYF.

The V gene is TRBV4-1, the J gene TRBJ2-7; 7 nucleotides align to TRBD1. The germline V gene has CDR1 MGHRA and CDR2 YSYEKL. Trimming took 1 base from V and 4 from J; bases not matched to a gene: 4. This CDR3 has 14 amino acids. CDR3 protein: CASSQGQGEYEQYF. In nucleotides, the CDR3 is TGCGCCAGCAGCCAAGGACAGGGTGAGTACGAGCAGTACTTC.

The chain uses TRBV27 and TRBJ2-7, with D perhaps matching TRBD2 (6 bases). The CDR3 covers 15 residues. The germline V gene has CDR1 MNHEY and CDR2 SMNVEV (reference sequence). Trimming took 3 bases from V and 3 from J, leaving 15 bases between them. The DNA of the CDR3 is TGTGCCAGCAGTTTGTTTTCCGGGGGAGACTACGAGCAGTACTTC. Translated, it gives CASSLFSGGDYEQYF.

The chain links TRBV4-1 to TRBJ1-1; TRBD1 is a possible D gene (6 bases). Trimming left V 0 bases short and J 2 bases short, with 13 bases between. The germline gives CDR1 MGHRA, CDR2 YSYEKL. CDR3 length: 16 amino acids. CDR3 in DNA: TGCGCCAGCAGCCAAGAACGGAACAGGGCTAACACTGAAGCTTTCTTT. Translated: CASSQERNRANTEAFF.

This CDR3 is CAISGQGYQPQHF. The CDR3 nucleotides read TGTGCCATCAGTGGGCAGGGGTATCAGCCCCAGCATTTT. This chain uses TRBV10-3 with TRBJ1-5; possibly TRBD1 for D (6 bases). Germline V lookup: CDR1 ENHRY, CDR2 SYGVKD. V was cut by 4 bases and J by 5 bases, with 9 bases left in between. This CDR3 has 13 amino acids.

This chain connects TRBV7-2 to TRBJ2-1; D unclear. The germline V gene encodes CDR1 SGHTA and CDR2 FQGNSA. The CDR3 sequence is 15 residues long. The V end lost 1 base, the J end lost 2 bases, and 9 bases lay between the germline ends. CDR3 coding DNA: TGTGCCAGCAGCTTAGGGCCATCCGCCTACAATGAGCAGTTCTTC. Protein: CASSLGPSAYNEQFF.

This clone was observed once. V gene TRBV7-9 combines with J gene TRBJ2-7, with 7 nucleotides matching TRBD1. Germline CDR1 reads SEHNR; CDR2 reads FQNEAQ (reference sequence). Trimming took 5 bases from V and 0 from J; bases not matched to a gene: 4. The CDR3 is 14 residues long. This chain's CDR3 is CASSQTGASYEQYF. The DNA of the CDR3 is TGTGCCAGCAGCCAAACAGGGGCCTCCTACGAGCAGTACTTC.

CDR3 bases: TGTGCCAGCAGTTACCGAGTAGCGGAAGGCACCGGGGAGCTGTTTTTT. Encoded protein: CASSYRVAEGTGELFF. This chain links TRBV6-5 with TRBJ2-2; the D gene is possibly TRBD2 (6 bases). Trimming cost V 2 bases and J 4 bases, with 14 bases left between them. This CDR3 has 16 amino acids. Germline values: CDR1 MNHEY, CDR2 SVGAGI.

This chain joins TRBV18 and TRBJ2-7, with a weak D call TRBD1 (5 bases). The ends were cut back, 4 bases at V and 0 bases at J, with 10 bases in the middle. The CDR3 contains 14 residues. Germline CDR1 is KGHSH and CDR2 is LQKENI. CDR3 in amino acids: CASSQDRFSYEQYF. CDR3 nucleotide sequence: TGTGCCAGCTCACAAGACAGATTCTCCTACGAGCAGTACTTC.

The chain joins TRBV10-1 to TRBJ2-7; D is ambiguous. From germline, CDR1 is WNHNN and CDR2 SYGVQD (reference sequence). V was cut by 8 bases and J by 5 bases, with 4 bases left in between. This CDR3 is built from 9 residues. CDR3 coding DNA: TGCGCCAGCCGCAACGAGCAGTACTTC. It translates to CASRNEQYF.

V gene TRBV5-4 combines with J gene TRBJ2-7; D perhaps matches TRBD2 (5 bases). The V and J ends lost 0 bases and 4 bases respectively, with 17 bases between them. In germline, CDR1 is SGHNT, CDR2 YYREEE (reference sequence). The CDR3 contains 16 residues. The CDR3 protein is CASSLAMGERWYEQYF. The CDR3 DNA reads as TGTGCCAGCAGCTTGGCAATGGGAGAACGTTGGTACGAGCAGTACTTC.

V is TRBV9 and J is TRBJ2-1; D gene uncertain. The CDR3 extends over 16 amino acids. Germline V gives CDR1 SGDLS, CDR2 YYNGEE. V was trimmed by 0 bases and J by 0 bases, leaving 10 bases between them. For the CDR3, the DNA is TGTGCCAGCAGCGTAGGCGGCATGAGCTCCTACAATGAGCAGTTCTTC. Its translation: CASSVGGMSSYNEQFF.

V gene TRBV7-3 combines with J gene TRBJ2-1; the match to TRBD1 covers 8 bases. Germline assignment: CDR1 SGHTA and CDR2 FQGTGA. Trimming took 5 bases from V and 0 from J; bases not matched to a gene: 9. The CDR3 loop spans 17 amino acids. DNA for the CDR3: TGTGCCAGCAGCATCACAGGGGGTTTCAGCTCCTACAATGAGCAGTTCTTC. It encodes CASSITGGFSSYNEQFF.

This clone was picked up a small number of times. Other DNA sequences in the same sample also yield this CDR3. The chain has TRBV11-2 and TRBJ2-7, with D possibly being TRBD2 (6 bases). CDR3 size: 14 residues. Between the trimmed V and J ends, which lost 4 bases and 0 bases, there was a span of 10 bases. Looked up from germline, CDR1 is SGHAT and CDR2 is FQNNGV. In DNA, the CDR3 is TGTGCCAGCAGCTCCCGGGACTCCTCCTACGAGCAGTACTTC. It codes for CASSSRDSSYEQYF.

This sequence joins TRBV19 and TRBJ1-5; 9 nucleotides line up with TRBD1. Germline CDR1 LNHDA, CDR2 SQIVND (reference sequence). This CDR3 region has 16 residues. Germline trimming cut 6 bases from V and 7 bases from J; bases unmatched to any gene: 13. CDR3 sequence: CASRITGTGYIQPQHF. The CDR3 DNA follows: TGTGCCAGTAGAATTACCGGGACAGGGTATATACAGCCCCAGCATTTT.

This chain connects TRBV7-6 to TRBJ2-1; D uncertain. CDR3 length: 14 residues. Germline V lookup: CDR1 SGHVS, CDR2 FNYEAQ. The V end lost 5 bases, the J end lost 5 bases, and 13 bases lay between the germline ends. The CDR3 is CASSPLFPDNEQFF. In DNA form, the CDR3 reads TGTGCCAGCAGCCCTCTTTTTCCCGACAATGAGCAGTTCTTC.

This chain's CDR3 is CATSIRPGDTEAFF. The CDR3 DNA is TGTGCCACCAGCATCCGGCCAGGAGACACTGAAGCTTTCTTT. The gene calls are TRBV15 and TRBJ1-1; D is unresolved. V was shortened by 4 bases and J by 3 bases, with 12 bases between the two germline ends. The CDR3 is 14 amino acids. Per germline, CDR1 LNHNV and CDR2 YYDKDF (reference sequence).

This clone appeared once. CDR3 sequence: CASSQVGGVGYTF. CDR3 sequence (DNA): TGCGCCAGCAGCCAAGTCGGGGGGGTAGGCTACACCTTC. This chain uses TRBV4-1 with TRBJ1-2; maybe TRBD1 (5 bases). The length of the CDR3 is 13 residues. V dropped 1 base and J dropped 8 bases, with 11 bases sitting between them. Germline lookup yields CDR1 MGHRA and CDR2 YSYEKL.

The CDR3 DNA follows: TGCAGCGTGGATTTCAGGGCCCAGTGGAACACTGAAGCTTTCTTT. Protein product: CSVDFRAQWNTEAFF. The V gene is TRBV29-1, the J gene TRBJ1-1, with TRBD1 as a possible D gene (5 bases). The CDR3 extends over 15 amino acids. The germline V gene encodes CDR1 SQVTM and CDR2 ANQGSEA. Trimming took 6 bases from V and 1 from J, leaving 18 bases between them. The full variable domain, with the rest looked up from reference TRBV29-1 and TRBJ1-1, is SAVISQKPSRDICQRGTSLTIQCQVDSQVTMMFWYRQQPGQSLTLIATANQGSEATYESGFVIDKFPISRPNLTFSTLTVSNMSPEDSSIYLCSVDFRAQWNTEAFFGQGTRLTVV.

CDR3 nucleotides: TGTGCCAGTAGTTTAGGGGACGAGCAGTACTTC. Amino acid sequence: CASSLGDEQYF. This chain uses TRBV19 with TRBJ2-7; D may be TRBD1 (5 bases). Trimming took 5 bases from V and 5 from J, leaving 7 bases between them. CDR3 length: 11 residues. The V gene's germline CDR1 is LNHDA and CDR2 SQIVND (reference sequence).

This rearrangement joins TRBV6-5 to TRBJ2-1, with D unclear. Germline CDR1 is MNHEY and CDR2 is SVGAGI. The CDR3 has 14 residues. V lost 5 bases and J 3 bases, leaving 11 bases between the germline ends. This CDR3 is CASSPAGHYNEQFF. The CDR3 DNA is TGTGCCAGCAGTCCGGCTGGCCACTACAATGAGCAGTTCTTC.

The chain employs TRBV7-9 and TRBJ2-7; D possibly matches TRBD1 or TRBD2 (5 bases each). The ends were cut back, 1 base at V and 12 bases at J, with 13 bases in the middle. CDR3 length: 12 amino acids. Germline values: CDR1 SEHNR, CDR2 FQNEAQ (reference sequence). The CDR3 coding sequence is TGTGCCAGCAGCTTAGGGGGGAGCTACGGGTACTTC. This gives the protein CASSLGGSYGYF.